Detailed here is one T cell receptor beta chain. Its specific antigen is unknown. Base quality data are lacking; no much larger clone is found one base away. The donors were a few dozen Caucasian individuals from Russia, aged roughly 6 to 95 years, who were systemically healthy. Approximately 10 milliliters of peripheral blood were collected from each donor into EDTA-treated Vacutainer tubes. PBMCs were isolated by Ficoll-Paque density-gradient centrifugation, with at least 6.5 million obtained per sample. Total RNA was extracted from PBMCs with Trizol reagent, with at least 5.5 micrograms obtained per sample. For every donor, an aliquot of PBMCs went through flow cytometry to measure the percentages of naive CD45RAhigh/CD27high T cells. The data are from a study of blood T cells in healthy people across ages (dated by TCRdb to between 2015 and 2016). A note on the overall study: In model experiments, roughly one uniquely barcoded TCR beta cDNA molecule per two T cells was captured by template switching. To track age-related changes in TCR beta repertoire diversity, the study relied on deep sequencing normalized with unique cDNA molecular identifiers. Two additional independent replicas of 1 million unique cDNA reads from the same blood draw were analyzed for two donors (one aged 18 to 30 and one aged 80 or older). Donors were grouped into four age groups: young (average approximately 15 years), middle-aged (39), aged (62) and long-lived (around 80). To avoid experimental bias, donors of different ages were randomly spread across the sequencing lanes.

For CDR1 and CDR2, the germline V gene lists KGHSH and LQKENI. Germline trimming: 2 bases from V, 4 bases from J; junction bases outside gene matches: 10. The CDR3, from cysteine to phenylalanine, totals 18 residues. The sequence is cut down to CDR3 DNA, 54 bases in frame from base 1. Study-wide conclusions, independent of this receptor: Observed TCR beta diversity correlated strongly with the percentage of naive T cells measured by flow cytometry. Compared with the aged group, more naive CD4+ T cells, fewer expanded clones and increased TCR diversity were shown by the long-lived group, suggesting age selection. As age increased, observed TCR beta diversity per million T cells dropped in a roughly linear way, and a significant reduction was already evident by age about 40. Total diversity estimates from one million sequenced T cells were considered lower bounds and underestimates. Because the CMV infection status of the donors was unknown, age-related changes in expanded clonotypes may potentially have been confounded. Conclusive comparison of naive and antigen-experienced compartments was prevented by the profiling of bulk unsorted PBMCs.

Receptor amplification or capture employed 5' RACE. TCRdb names Illumina HiSeq 2500 as the instrument used. The second PCR ran for about 6 to 11 cycles and used a J-beta primer mix along with a sample-barcoded 5' primer. A template-switch 5' adaptor carrying 12 random nucleotides introduced a unique molecular identifier onto each TCR beta cDNA molecule. Each sample yielded at least 3 million CDR3-containing paired-end reads. First-strand cDNA synthesis was performed from all RNA using the Mint cDNA synthesis kit, with priming by a TRBC-specific oligonucleotide. After uracil-DNA glycosylase treatment, a first 18-cycle PCR used universal primers M1SS and BC2_uni_R on all cDNA. The published analysis was carried out like this. For normalization, 1 million high-quality reads were randomly selected from each sample, with every read carrying a distinct molecular identifier. Reads sharing molecular identifiers were discarded rather than binned into consensus sequences. CDR3 identification, clonotype clustering and error correction used MiTCR with a Q25 quality threshold and the strictest error-elimination algorithm. Lower-bound total TCR beta diversity was estimated with a nonparametric unseen species model using Euler transformation. The raw public data were reprocessed by TCRdb itself: fastp quality trimming at Q25, MiXCR clonotype calling, in-frame beta chains only. Duplicate CDR3 protein sequences are folded into a single record with the most common DNA and genes. TCRdb's processing, not the authors' own work, is the source of the V and J calls. This sample comprises roughly 1,500,000 distinct CDR3 sequences, roughly 40% of them detected only once. The ten largest make up roughly 8.2% of the sample.

The receptor comes from a woman under 30 in good health. The V gene is TRBV18 and the J gene is TRBJ2-1, with 11 bases in between that match TRBD2. The sample comprised blood. The DNA sequence is given as TGTGCCAGCTCACCAACGGAAACCGGGACTAGCGGTTACAATGAGCAGTTCTTC. Its protein is CASSPTETGTSGYNEQFF. This CDR3, with the reference TRBV18 and TRBJ2-1 proteins standing in past its ends, gives the full variable domain NAGVMQNPRHLVRRRGQEARLRCSPMKGHSHVYWYRQLPEEGLKFMVYLQKENIIDESGMPKERFSAEFPKEGPSILRIQQVVRGDSAAYFCASSPTETGTSGYNEQFFGPGTRLTVL.